This entry lists 10 T cell receptor beta chains sequenced from one sample in a study of beta chain features in type 1 diabetes. Reverse transcribing all isolated RNA meant expressed TCRB transcripts were sequenced. Repertoires were generated with immunoSEQ multiplex PCR, while TCRdb's copy carries only in-frame clones and drops some. The sample records more than 300,000 clones, less than 15% being singletons. The material sequenced was naive CD4+ T cells from blood. These receptors were obtained from a woman under 30 in good health.

This clone has more than one count but fewer than ten. The chain employs TRBV9 and TRBJ2-1; 7 bases match TRBD2. Germline values: CDR1 SGDLS, CDR2 YYNGEE. V dropped 2 bases and J dropped 5; count of bases not matched to a gene: 7. This CDR3 spans 15 amino acids. The CDR3 region is CASSVSSGHNNEQFF. Here the CDR3 DNA reads TGTGCCAGCAGCGTTTCTAGCGGCCATAACAATGAGCAGTTCTTC.

This sequence joins TRBV30 and TRBJ2-2, with 9 bases matching TRBD1. Germline-derived CDR1 and CDR2 are GTSNPN and SVGIG (reference sequence). The CDR3 has 17 residues. J gave up 7 bases and V 1 base, and 13 bases lay outside the gene matches. The CDR3 DNA is TGTGCCTGGAGTGCAACCCCGGGACAGGGTTTTTTCGGGGAGCTGTTTTTT. It encodes CAWSATPGQGFFGELFF. The full variable domain, completed using reference TRBV30 and TRBJ2-2, is SQTIHQWPATLVQPVGSPLSLECTVEGTSNPNLYWYRQAAGRGLQLLFYSVGIGQISSEVPQNLSASRPQDRQFILSSKKLLLSDSGFYLCAWSATPGQGFFGELFFGEGSRLTVL.

This rearrangement joins TRBV30 to TRBJ2-6; 9 positions agree with TRBD1. In germline, CDR1 is GTSNPN, CDR2 SVGIG (reference sequence). Germline trimming cut 5 bases from V and 2 bases from J; bases unmatched to any gene: 10. The CDR3 has 17 amino acids. DNA for the CDR3: TGTGCCTGGCGGGGACAGGGTGTTCTTGCTGGGGCCAACGTCCTGACTTTC. It specifies CAWRGQGVLAGANVLTF.

This chain connects TRBV4-2 to TRBJ2-7; maybe TRBD1 (6 bases). V was clipped by 1 base and J by 2 bases, with 12 bases between them. Germline CDR1 LGHNA, CDR2 YNFKEQ. This CDR3 is 15 amino acids long. CDR3 loop: CASSQVQGPPYEQYF. In nucleotides, the CDR3 is TGTGCCAGCAGCCAAGTACAGGGACCCCCCTACGAGCAGTACTTC.

The chain recombines TRBV4-2 with TRBJ2-5; 8 bases are shared with TRBD2. The tail of the sequence fits TRBJ2-7 better, so the J call may be wrong. The germline V gene has CDR1 LGHNA and CDR2 YNFKEQ. CDR3 length equals 15 residues. The CDR3 spells CASSQGAGAPYEQYF. The DNA for the CDR3 is TGTGCCAGCAGCCAAGGAGCGGGAGCCCCCTACGAGCAGTACTTC.

Regarding this clone: In the same sample, other DNA sequences code for this CDR3. The rearrangement joins TRBV18 to TRBJ2-7, with D hard to call. With 3 bases removed from V and 2 bases from J, the gap between germline ends came to 8 bases. The CDR3 covers 13 residues. Germline loops: CDR1 KGHSH, CDR2 LQKENI. CDR3 amino acids: CASSPGLTYEQYF. In nucleotides, the CDR3 is TGTGCCAGCTCACCGGGCCTTACCTACGAGCAGTACTTC.

This clone was seen only a few times. This CDR3 reads CASSPRDSRGYTF. The CDR3, as DNA: TGTGCCAGCTCACCAAGGGACAGTCGTGGCTACACCTTC. The chain carries TRBV18 and TRBJ1-2; 7 positions agree with TRBD1. V was clipped by 2 bases and J by 7 bases; unmatched bases: 4. The CDR3 contains 13 residues. Germline CDR1 is KGHSH and CDR2 is LQKENI.

The J gene is TRBJ2-4, the V gene TRBV4-2; 10 positions agree with TRBD2. The CDR3 length is 16 residues. Germline loops: CDR1 LGHNA, CDR2 YNFKEQ. The ends lost 0 bases at V and 6 bases at J; junction bases unmatched: 5. In DNA form, the CDR3 reads TGTGCCAGCAGCCAAGATGGGCTAGCGGGAGTAAACATTCAGTACTTC. Translating it yields CASSQDGLAGVNIQYF.

This clone was seen a few times. The rearrangement uses TRBV7-3 and TRBJ2-1; TRBD2 matches at 10 bases. Germline-derived CDR1 and CDR2 are SGHTA and FQGTGA. V lost 9 bases, J lost 3 bases, and 14 bases stayed unmatched. This CDR3 is 17 amino acids long. CDR3 DNA sequence: TGTGCCAGTATCCAAGCGGGAGGGCCGGTAGGCTACAATGAGCAGTTCTTC. The encoded protein is CASIQAGGPVGYNEQFF.

There are a few counts of this clone. The rearrangement uses TRBV4-2 and TRBJ1-1, with a tentative D call TRBD1 (5 bases). The CDR3 contains 17 residues. The V gene lost 1 base and the J gene lost 0 bases, with 15 bases spanning the gap. The germline CDR1 and CDR2 sequences are LGHNA and YNFKEQ. In DNA, the CDR3 is TGTGCCAGCAGCCAAGGGGCGGGGGGGGTTTTGAACACTGAAGCTTTCTTT. Its protein product is CASSQGAGGVLNTEAFF.